The entry below describes one TCR beta chain. These data originate in a study of Ad26.COV2.S vaccination and SARS-CoV-2 variants. On the study more broadly: Donor had been placed in the Ad26.COV2.S arm of the COV1001 trial.

The protocol was immunoSEQ multiplex PCR, while the TCRdb copy is restricted to in-frame clones and leaves out a portion. The profile shows about 400,000 clones, around 85% of them singletons. Treatment here: roughly 20 received Ad26.COV2.S at low or high dose, single or two shots; about 5 received placebo; per-sample allocation not given. The study sampled participants on day 63 after the first vaccine or placebo injection. The CDR3 extends over 16 amino acids. Germline V CDR1 and CDR2: MNHEY, SMNVEV (reference sequence). Trimming took off 1 base at V and 5 bases at J, with 15 bases between the two ends.

The chain employs TRBV27 and TRBJ2-1; TRBD2 might be the D (7 bases). Sequencing was performed on peripheral blood, taken in a trial of Ad26.COV2.S vaccine versus placebo. The sequence was obtained from a person aged 18-65 years who received the Ad26.COV2.S COVID-19 vaccine or a placebo. DNA for the CDR3: TGTGCCAGCAGTTTATTCGCGGGGGCCCCGAACAATGAGCAGTTCTTC. Translation gives CASSLFAGAPNNEQFF.